The 5 T cell receptor beta chains listed next were all sequenced from one sample in a study of control samples from healthy donors and cancer patients. Method: immunoSEQ multiplex PCR; TCRdb's copy keeps in-frame clones and lacks some. The sample holds over 110,000 clones, more than 90% seen once. The sequenced sample consisted of blood. The source of these receptors is a man aged 25-40 years in good health.

This chain uses TRBV3-1 (or the pseudogene TRBV3-2) with TRBJ2-1, with 11 bases matching TRBD2. Trimming cost V 3 bases and J 5 bases; bases outside gene matches: 3. The CDR3 has 15 residues. Per germline, CDR1 LGHDT and CDR2 YNNKEL (reference sequence). The CDR3 reads CASSHSGRAHNEQFF. Here the CDR3 DNA reads TGTGCCAGCAGCCATAGCGGGAGGGCCCACAATGAGCAGTTCTTC.

This clone was seen only once. V usage is TRBV25-1 and J usage is TRBJ1-3; D ambiguous. Germline values: CDR1 MGHDK, CDR2 SYGVNS. V was shortened by 3 bases and J by 4 bases, with 10 bases between the two germline ends. CDR3 length: 14 residues. CDR3 nucleotides: TGTGCCAGCAGTGATCCCCAACGAGGAAACACCATATATTTT. It specifies CASSDPQRGNTIYF. The full variable domain, completed using reference TRBV25-1 and TRBJ1-3, is EADIYQTPRYLVIGTGKKITLECSQTMGHDKMYWYQQDPGMELHLIHYSYGVNSTEKGDLSSESTVSRIRTEHFPLTLESARPSHTSQYLCASSDPQRGNTIYFGEGSWLTVV.

This clone was seen once. The V and J genes are TRBV30 and TRBJ1-1; D uncertain. This CDR3 contains 15 residues. Trimming shortened V by 4 bases and J by 2 bases, and 17 bases separated the two germline ends. Germline V gene data show CDR1 as GTSNPN and CDR2 as SVGIG (reference sequence). The chain's CDR3 is CAWIGSSGPNTEAFF. CDR3 nucleotides: TGTGCCTGGATAGGATCATCAGGACCAAACACTGAAGCTTTCTTT.

Concerning this clone itself: This CDR3 is also generated by other DNA sequences in the sample. The chain uses TRBV28 and TRBJ1-2; 11 positions agree with TRBD1. The V gene end was trimmed by 5 bases and the J gene end by 4 bases; junction bases not matched to a gene: 6. The CDR3 covers 15 residues. CDR1 is MDHEN and CDR2 is SYDVKM in the germline V gene. CDR3 region: CASSPGQGAVYGYTF. In DNA form, the CDR3 reads TGTGCCAGCAGTCCCGGACAGGGGGCGGTCTATGGCTACACCTTC.

V is TRBV12-3 or TRBV12-4 and J is TRBJ2-3; D gene uncertain. The CDR3 length is 11 residues. The V end was cut by 5 bases, the J end by 7 bases, with 7 bases between. Here the CDR3 DNA reads TGTGCCAGCAGTGCCTTAAATACGCAGTATTTT. Residues: CASSALNTQYF.